This paragraph reports one TCR beta chain. In the study's own analysis: Reference gene primer amplification gave estimated nucleated cell counts. This table comes from immunoSEQ multiplex PCR, and its TCRdb copy is limited to in-frame clones, with some not included. V and J calls and clone size are given by that table; D and trimming were obtained from the DNA. This table has about 80,000 clones, more than 70% appearing once. The record originates from a study of blood T cell repertoires in COVID-19. Whole-study context: Acute and convalescent COVID-19 samples came from the United States, Italy and Spain. Sources were T cells, B-cell-depleted T cells, or PBMCs; the material itself was cDNA or gDNA.

V was trimmed by 3 bases and J by 6 bases, leaving 6 bases between them. Germline assignment: CDR1 MDHEN and CDR2 SYDVKM. This CDR3 has 12 residues. The chain carries TRBV28 and TRBJ1-5; D is perhaps TRBD1 (5 bases). The TCR comes from a man between 65 and 80 years old with active or convalescent COVID-19. Sequenced: peripheral blood. The CDR3 sequence: CASSFGGQPQHF. The CDR3 nucleotides read TGTGCCAGCAGTTTCGGGGGTCAGCCCCAGCATTTT.